What follows are 23 T cell receptor beta chains derived from one specimen sequenced in a study of T cells in Graves' hyperthyroidism and ophthalmopathy. Amplification of TCR beta CDR3 regions used RNA as the template. Using the HTBI primer set, a first-round RT-PCR was run on the TCR CDR3. In TCRdb, the multiplex PCR reads were re-called with MiXCR into one record per CDR3 protein. The sample carries about 600,000 distinct CDR3 sequences, approximately 16% recorded once. The source material was blood. The receptors stem from a woman in her thirties or forties with Graves' ophthalmopathy.

This clonotype was recorded at least ten times. The CDR3 bases are TGCAGTGCTTCCGGGACTACGTTCTACGAGCAGTACTTC. Amino acids: CSASGTTFYEQYF. This chain connects TRBV20-1 to TRBJ2-7; the match to TRBD2 covers 7 bases. The CDR3 runs to 13 residues. The germline V gene has CDR1 DFQATT and CDR2 SNEGSKA (reference sequence). Germline trimming cut 5 bases from V and 3 bases from J; bases unmatched to any gene: 7.

This chain uses TRBV25-1 with TRBJ1-1, with D perhaps TRBD1 (5 bases). Germline V gives CDR1 MGHDK, CDR2 SYGVNS. The V end was cut by 6 bases, the J end by 4 bases, with 9 bases between. This CDR3 is 12 amino acids long. The CDR3 region is CASRGTTTEAFF. The CDR3 region has the DNA TGTGCCAGCAGAGGGACCACCACTGAAGCTTTCTTT.

This clonotype was counted a few times. This clone may be a read error of a much larger clone one base away. The V and J genes are TRBV20-1 and TRBJ1-2; D may be TRBD1 (5 bases). Germline V gives CDR1 DFQATT, CDR2 SNEGSKA (reference sequence). The germline V and J ends were trimmed by 6 bases and 4 bases, with 21 bases remaining between them. The CDR3 consists of 15 residues. CDR3 protein: CSALGWGGTSYGYTF. The CDR3 region has the DNA TGCAGTGCCCTAGGGTGGGGGGGAACCTCCTATGGCTACACCTTC.

This clonotype was seen ten or more times. V and J are TRBV18 and TRBJ1-2, with 7 bases matching TRBD1. The CDR3 covers 14 residues. Germline CDR1 reads KGHSH; CDR2 reads LQKENI. V was pared by 2 bases and J by 7 bases, with 7 bases of the junction left unmatched. The CDR3 DNA sequence: TGTGCCAGCTCACCAGCTAAGGGGGCGGTTGGCTACACCTTC. The encoded protein is CASSPAKGAVGYTF.

This clonotype was picked up many times. J is TRBJ2-3 and V is TRBV7-9, with D possibly matching TRBD1 (6 bases). The length of the CDR3 is 15 residues. V was clipped by 5 bases and J by 3 bases, with 15 bases between them. CDR1 and CDR2 (germline): SEHNR, FQNEAQ (reference sequence). The CDR3 is CASSPRDTRTDTQYF. The CDR3 DNA is TGTGCCAGCAGCCCACGGGACACTCGGACAGATACGCAGTATTTT.

This chain links TRBV28 with TRBJ2-1; D is perhaps TRBD2 (6 bases). Germline V gives CDR1 MDHEN, CDR2 SYDVKM. V dropped 5 bases and J dropped 4 bases, with 18 bases sitting between them. The length of the CDR3 is 16 residues. CDR3 DNA: TGTGCCAGCAGTCCTTATGGGAGGCAGGGTTACAATGAGCAGTTCTTC. This translates into CASSPYGRQGYNEQFF.

This clonotype was seen ten or more times. The chain joins TRBV28 to TRBJ1-5; D remains ambiguous. This CDR3 has 14 amino acids. The V and J ends lost 8 bases and 5 bases respectively, with 16 bases between them. CDR1 MDHEN and CDR2 SYDVKM come from the germline V gene. The CDR3 loop is CASAGIQHYQPQHF. CDR3 sequence (DNA): TGTGCCAGCGCGGGAATACAGCACTATCAGCCCCAGCATTTT.

There are a few counts of this clonotype. A much larger clone differs by one base, so this may be a read error. The CDR3 sequence is CAGSLGGQGPNSYEQYF. The CDR3 bases are TGTGCCGGCAGCTTAGGGGGACAGGGGCCAAACTCCTACGAGCAGTACTTC. The genes are TRBV7-9 and TRBJ2-7; 10 nucleotides agree with TRBD1. Germline CDR1 and CDR2: SEHNR and FQNEAQ (reference sequence). This CDR3 contains 17 residues.

This clonotype was counted ten times or more. The chain combines TRBV12-3 or TRBV12-4 with TRBJ2-3; the match to TRBD2 covers 7 bases. The CDR3 totals 14 residues. V gave up 4 bases and J gave up 1 base; unmatched junction bases: 2. DNA of the CDR3: TGTGCCAGCAGTTACCGGGAGGGCACAGATACGCAGTATTTT. Amino acid sequence: CASSYREGTDTQYF.

The table lists this clonotype with a few counts. V usage is TRBV25-1 and J usage is TRBJ2-7, with 7 nucleotides matching TRBD2. Trimming removed 4 bases from V and 4 bases from J; junction bases left unmatched: 13. The CDR3 spans 16 residues. The germline V gene encodes CDR1 MGHDK and CDR2 SYGVNS. The CDR3 protein is CASSVNIGGRAYEQYF. CDR3 bases: TGTGCCAGCAGTGTGAATATAGGAGGGAGGGCGTACGAGCAGTACTTC.

As concerns this clonotype: This clone may be a read error of a much larger clone one base away. This chain connects TRBV20-1 to TRBJ1-1; D uncertain. The CDR3 runs to 11 residues. Between the trimmed V and J ends, which lost 5 bases and 7 bases, there was a span of 11 bases. The germline CDR1 and CDR2 sequences are DFQATT and SNEGSKA (reference sequence). CDR3 bases: TGCAGTGCTGGTGAGGGTGTTGAAGCTTTCTTT. Translated, it gives CSAGEGVEAFF.

The V and J genes are TRBV14 and TRBJ2-1, with a tentative D call TRBD1 (6 bases). The germline V gene encodes CDR1 SGHDN and CDR2 FVKESK. V lost 1 base, J lost 4 bases, and 11 bases lay in between. This CDR3 has 15 amino acids. The DNA for the CDR3 is TGTGCCAGCAGCCAAGTGTGGGGGCGTTACAATGAGCAGTTCTTC. Translating it yields CASSQVWGRYNEQFF.

The chain recombines TRBV20-1 with TRBJ2-1; 7 positions agree with TRBD2. Germline assignment: CDR1 DFQATT and CDR2 SNEGSKA (reference sequence). J lost 10 bases, V lost 5 bases, and 11 bases had no gene match. The length of the CDR3 is 13 residues. CDR3 DNA: TGCAGTGCTCCCTCCGGGGGGATAAGAGAGCAGTTCTTC. Residues: CSAPSGGIREQFF.

J is TRBJ1-5 and V is TRBV10-3; TRBD1 matches 7 bases. The CDR3 spans 18 residues. Germline trimming cut 2 bases from V and 0 bases from J; bases unmatched to any gene: 10. Germline V gene data show CDR1 as ENHRY and CDR2 as SYGVKD. CDR3 protein: CAISEEWQGGYSNQPQHF. DNA of the CDR3: TGTGCCATCAGTGAGGAATGGCAGGGGGGGTATAGCAATCAGCCCCAGCATTTT.

This clonotype was counted a single time. This rearrangement joins TRBV24-1 to TRBJ2-1, with D unresolved. Germline CDR1 reads KGHDR; CDR2 reads SFDVKD. V lost 3 bases, J lost 6 bases, and 20 bases lay in between. The CDR3 spans 17 residues. The chain's CDR3 is CATSDPLEFPVFNEQFF. Here the CDR3 DNA reads TGTGCCACCAGTGATCCCCTGGAATTTCCGGTCTTCAATGAGCAGTTCTTC.

J is TRBJ1-4 and V is TRBV20-1; D gene ambiguous. Trimming removed 1 base from V and 1 base from J, with 13 bases in between. The CDR3 loop spans 16 amino acids. The germline gives CDR1 DFQATT, CDR2 SNEGSKA (reference sequence). The CDR3 loop reads CSARASDVGTNEKLFF. In DNA form, the CDR3 reads TGCAGTGCTAGAGCCTCAGATGTCGGAACTAATGAAAAACTGTTTTTT.

This chain joins TRBV30 and TRBJ1-1; the D is unclear. Per germline, CDR1 GTSNPN and CDR2 SVGIG (reference sequence). Trimming took 2 bases from V and 4 from J, leaving 14 bases between them. The CDR3 sequence is 14 residues long. CDR3 residues: CAWSSGILGTEAFF. In DNA form, the CDR3 reads TGTGCCTGGAGTTCGGGGATTCTAGGCACTGAAGCTTTCTTT.

In nucleotides, the CDR3 is TGCGCCAGCAGCTTGGTTGGGACTAGCGGGAGAGCCGGGGAGCTGTTTTTT. It specifies CASSLVGTSGRAGELFF. V is TRBV5-1 and J is TRBJ2-2; TRBD2 matches 14 bases. Germline CDR1 reads SGHRS; CDR2 reads YFSETQ. This CDR3 region has 17 residues. Trimming cost V 0 bases and J 6 bases; bases outside gene matches: 4.

This clonotype has ten or more counts. This chain links TRBV11-2 with TRBJ2-3; maybe TRBD1 (6 bases). CDR1 is SGHAT and CDR2 is FQNNGV in the germline V gene. The CDR3 sequence is 17 residues long. V lost 0 bases, J lost 9 bases, and 22 bases lay in between. In DNA form, the CDR3 reads TGTGCCAGCAGCTTAGATAACCAGGGGAATCCCAGTTGGACGCAGTATTTT. It is translated as CASSLDNQGNPSWTQYF.

At least ten counts were recorded for this clonotype. V and J are TRBV7-9 and TRBJ2-7; D remains ambiguous. V lost 6 bases to trimming and J lost 0 bases, with 18 bases between them. Germline V CDR1 and CDR2: SEHNR, FQNEAQ (reference sequence). The CDR3 is made up of 16 amino acids. The CDR3 DNA sequence: TGTGCCAGCAGTTCCCTCGCTGGGCCAAGCTCCTACGAGCAGTACTTC. It translates to CASSSLAGPSSYEQYF.

The chain joins TRBV3-1 to TRBJ1-3; 8 nucleotides align to TRBD1. Trimming at V came to 4 bases and at J to 0 bases, leaving 14 bases not matched to a gene. The CDR3 covers 19 residues. Germline V lookup: CDR1 LGHDT, CDR2 YNNKEL (reference sequence). The CDR3 bases are TGTGCCAGCAGCCTCCGGGACAGGCCCCGCACTTACTCTGGAAACACCATATATTTT. Translating gives CASSLRDRPRTYSGNTIYF.

This clonotype has a count of ten or more. V usage is TRBV6-5 and J usage is TRBJ1-4; no clear D. The V gene lost 2 bases and the J gene lost 6 bases, with 10 bases spanning the gap. Germline CDR1 is MNHEY and CDR2 is SVGAGI. The CDR3 extends over 14 amino acids. CDR3 bases: TGTGCCAGCAGTTACGGGCCATGGGATGAAAAACTGTTTTTT. This translates into CASSYGPWDEKLFF.

This clonotype has at least ten counts. This chain joins TRBV6-1 and TRBJ2-3; 7 nucleotides agree with TRBD2. CDR3 length: 15 residues. V lost 4 bases to trimming and J lost 2 bases; unmatched junction nucleotides: 6. Germline V gene data show CDR1 as MNHNS and CDR2 as SASEGT. As DNA, the CDR3 is TGTGCCAGCAGTGCCCTAAGCGGGGACACAGATACGCAGTATTTT. It yields the protein CASSALSGDTDTQYF.